Presented here are 18 T cell receptor beta chains from one specimen sequenced in a study of blood T cells in healthy people across ages. PCR was performed a second time for roughly 7 to 11 cycles using a sample-barcoded 5' primer and a J-beta primer mix. One entry per CDR3 protein, called by TCRdb with MiXCR from the 5' RACE reads. Of around 820,000 distinct CDR3 sequences in the sample, around a quarter were seen once. The same data also contributed to another study, on T cells of mothers and their children.

Sequenced sample: blood. Receptors originate from a boy younger than 18 in good health.

The genes are TRBV27 and TRBJ1-2, with TRBD1 matching over 7 bases. J gave up 7 bases and V 2 bases, and 10 bases lay outside the gene matches. This CDR3 region has 15 residues. Germline V gives CDR1 MNHEY, CDR2 SMNVEV (reference sequence). The CDR3 DNA reads as TGTGCCAGCAGTTTACTGCAGGGGGAAGCTACTGGCTACACCTTC. Amino acid sequence: CASSLLQGEATGYTF.

This clonotype was found a few times. The chain uses TRBV5-1 and TRBJ2-4; D unclear. V was clipped by 4 bases and J by 5 bases, with 25 bases between them. This CDR3 region has 18 residues. The V gene's germline CDR1 is SGHRS and CDR2 YFSETQ. The CDR3 spells CASSVGRGVVLWQNIQYF. The CDR3 coding sequence is TGCGCCAGCAGCGTCGGAAGAGGCGTAGTCCTTTGGCAAAACATTCAGTACTTC.

In this sample, this clonotype turned up a few times. This chain connects TRBV12-5 to TRBJ2-3; 9 bases map to TRBD1. From germline, CDR1 is LGHNT and CDR2 FRNRAP. The CDR3 is 15 amino acids. Trimming at V came to 5 bases and at J to 2 bases, leaving 5 bases not matched to a gene. CDR3: CASGVTGGYTDTQYF. DNA for the CDR3: TGTGCTAGTGGTGTGACAGGGGGGTACACAGATACGCAGTATTTT. The variable domain in full, with the rest retrieved from reference TRBV12-5 and TRBJ2-3, is DARVTQTPRHKVTEMGQEVTMRCQPILGHNTVFWYRQTMMQGLELLAYFRNRAPLDDSGMPKDRFSAEMPDATLATLKIQPSEPRDSAVYFCASGVTGGYTDTQYFGPGTRLTVL.

This clonotype was picked up a small number of times. The chain carries TRBV12-3 or TRBV12-4 and TRBJ1-1; unclear D gene. V was clipped by 7 bases and J by 0 bases, with 12 bases between them. The CDR3 is 14 amino acids. The CDR3 sequence: CASNSRSLNTEAFF. The CDR3 bases are TGTGCCAGCAATTCCAGATCTTTGAACACTGAAGCTTTCTTT.

For this clonotype: An end of the junction differs from the germline gene, which may be a read error. The DNA for the CDR3 is TGTGCCAGTCTCAGGGGATGGAATCGGCCCCAACATTTT. Translated: CASLRGWNRPQHF. The chain couples TRBV6-1 to TRBJ1-5; possible D gene TRBD1, 6 bases. The CDR3 consists of 13 residues. Germline loops: CDR1 MNHNS, CDR2 SASEGT.

This clonotype came up a few times. The gene calls are TRBV19 and TRBJ2-5; D ambiguous. The last part of the DNA fits TRBJ2-7 better; the J call may be wrong. The CDR3 is made up of 16 amino acids. The germline CDR1 and CDR2 sequences are LNHDA and SQIVND (reference sequence). CDR3 amino acids: CASSPSLAGTTYEQYF. As DNA, the CDR3 is TGTGCCAGTAGTCCCAGTTTAGCAGGTACTACCTACGAGCAGTACTTC.

This clonotype was counted many times. Here the CDR3 reads CSARVGGEGIYEQYF. CDR3 nucleotide sequence: TGCAGTGCTAGAGTAGGGGGCGAAGGCATCTACGAGCAGTACTTC. V gene TRBV20-1 combines with J gene TRBJ2-7, with 7 bases that match TRBD1. In germline, CDR1 is DFQATT, CDR2 SNEGSKA (reference sequence). V lost 1 base and J lost 3; bases outside the gene matches: 9. The CDR3 consists of 15 residues.

V and J are TRBV6-5 and TRBJ2-7; no clear D gene. CDR1 and CDR2 from the germline V gene are MNHEY and SVGAGI. V was shortened by 5 bases and J by 2 bases, with 10 bases between the two germline ends. The CDR3 runs 13 residues. CDR3 sequence reads: CASSTTKTYEQYF. For the CDR3, the DNA is TGTGCCAGCAGTACTACCAAAACCTACGAGCAGTACTTC.

In nucleotides, the CDR3 is TGTGCCAGCAGCGATCGACAGGGGGTATACGATGAGCAGTTCTTC. Protein: CASSDRQGVYDEQFF. The chain uses TRBV7-9 and TRBJ2-1, with 9 bases that match TRBD1. V gave up 5 bases and J gave up 8 bases; unmatched junction bases: 10. CDR1 and CDR2 from the germline V gene are SEHNR and FQNEAQ (reference sequence). The CDR3 extends over 15 amino acids. The full variable domain, in which reference TRBV7-9 and TRBJ2-1 provide the parts outside the CDR3, is DTGVSQNPRHKITKRGQNVTFRCDPISEHNRLYWYRQTLGQGPEFLTYFQNEAQLEKSRLLSDRFSAERPKGSFSTLEIQRTEQGDSAMYLCASSDRQGVYDEQFFGPGTRLTVL.

This chain joins TRBV7-9 and TRBJ2-5; 8 nucleotides match TRBD1. The J call is in doubt because the DNA end fits TRBJ2-7 better. CDR1 and CDR2 from the germline V gene are SEHNR and FQNEAQ (reference sequence). The CDR3 runs to 16 residues. CDR3 sequence reads: CASSLIGQGSTYEQYF. CDR3 DNA: TGTGCCAGCAGCCTCATAGGACAGGGCAGCACCTACGAGCAGTACTTC.

The J gene is TRBJ2-7, the V gene TRBV28, with a weak D call TRBD1 (5 bases). The V gene lost 6 bases and the J gene lost 3 bases, with 21 bases spanning the gap. The CDR3 is made up of 16 amino acids. Germline values: CDR1 MDHEN, CDR2 SYDVKM. The CDR3 region is CASSRPQGKKVYEQYF. The DNA of the CDR3 is TGTGCCAGCAGCCGACCCCAGGGAAAGAAGGTCTACGAGCAGTACTTC.

The genes are TRBV6-1 and TRBJ2-1; TRBD2 is a possible D gene (6 bases). Per germline, CDR1 MNHNS and CDR2 SASEGT. Between the trimmed V and J ends, which lost 0 bases and 3 bases, there was a span of 12 bases. CDR3 size: 16 residues. In DNA form, the CDR3 reads TGTGCCAGCAGTGAAGCAGGGCTAGCGTACTACAATGAGCAGTTCTTC. This translates into CASSEAGLAYYNEQFF.

The CDR3 sequence: CASKGGQDIYEQYF. The CDR3 bases are TGTGCCAGCAAGGGAGGACAGGACATCTACGAGCAGTACTTC. The chain recombines TRBV28 with TRBJ2-5; TRBD1 is a possible D gene (7 bases). TRBJ2-7 matches the DNA end more closely, so the J call is doubtful. This CDR3 region has 14 residues. Per the germline V gene, CDR1 is MDHEN and CDR2 is SYDVKM.

Here the CDR3 DNA reads TGTGCCAGCAGCTACAGACTAGTCGGGGCATTCGAGCAGTACTTC. Translated: CASSYRLVGAFEQYF. J is TRBJ2-7 and V is TRBV11-2; D is possibly TRBD2 (6 bases). CDR1 is SGHAT and CDR2 is FQNNGV in the germline V gene. The CDR3 is made up of 15 amino acids. V was trimmed by 4 bases and J by 6 bases, leaving 19 bases between them.

This rearrangement joins TRBV20-1 to TRBJ2-7; 7 bases are shared with TRBD2. Germline CDR1 is DFQATT and CDR2 is SNEGSKA (reference sequence). CDR3 length: 13 amino acids. V shed 2 bases, J shed 6 bases, and the junction held 7 bases outside the gene matches. CDR3 DNA sequence: TGCAGTGCTAGACTGGCGGGGGAGGGCGAGCAGTACTTC. This sequence encodes CSARLAGEGEQYF.

V and J are TRBV7-8 and TRBJ2-5; D gene ambiguous. From germline, CDR1 is SGHVS and CDR2 FQNEAQ. Trimming cost V 3 bases and J 3 bases, with 8 bases left between them. The CDR3 spans 13 residues. CDR3 in DNA: TGTGCCAGCAGCTTCTCTACCGAAGAGACCCAGTACTTC. Encoded protein: CASSFSTEETQYF.

The sample holds a few counts of this clonotype. The chain employs TRBV6-5 and TRBJ1-2; possible D gene TRBD1, 6 bases. With 5 bases removed from V and 4 bases from J, the gap between germline ends came to 14 bases. CDR1 and CDR2 (germline): MNHEY, SVGAGI. The CDR3 totals 14 residues. The CDR3: CASSTGKGFYGYTF. The CDR3 DNA sequence: TGTGCCAGCAGTACAGGGAAAGGGTTCTATGGCTACACCTTC.

This clonotype was observed a few times. This chain uses TRBV20-1 with TRBJ1-3; no definite D call. This CDR3 is built from 13 residues. Germline loops: CDR1 DFQATT, CDR2 SNEGSKA (reference sequence). The germline V and J ends were trimmed by 2 bases and 1 base, with 6 bases remaining between them. CDR3 DNA: TGCAGTGCTAGAAAGGGTTCTGGAAACACCATATATTTT. Encoded protein: CSARKGSGNTIYF.